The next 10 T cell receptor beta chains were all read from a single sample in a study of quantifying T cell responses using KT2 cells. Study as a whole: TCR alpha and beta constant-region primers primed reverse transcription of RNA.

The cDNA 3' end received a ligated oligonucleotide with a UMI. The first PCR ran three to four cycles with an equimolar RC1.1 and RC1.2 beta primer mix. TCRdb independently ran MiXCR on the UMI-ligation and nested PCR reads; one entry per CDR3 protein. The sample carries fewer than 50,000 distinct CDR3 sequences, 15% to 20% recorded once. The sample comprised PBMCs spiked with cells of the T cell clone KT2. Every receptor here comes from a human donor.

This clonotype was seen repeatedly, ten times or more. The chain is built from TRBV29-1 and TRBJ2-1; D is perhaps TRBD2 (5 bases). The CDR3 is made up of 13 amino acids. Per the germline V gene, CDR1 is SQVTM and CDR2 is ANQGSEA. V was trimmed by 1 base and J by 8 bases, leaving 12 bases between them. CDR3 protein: CSVEGSASYEQFF. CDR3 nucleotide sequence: TGCAGCGTTGAAGGGTCCGCTAGCTATGAGCAGTTCTTC.

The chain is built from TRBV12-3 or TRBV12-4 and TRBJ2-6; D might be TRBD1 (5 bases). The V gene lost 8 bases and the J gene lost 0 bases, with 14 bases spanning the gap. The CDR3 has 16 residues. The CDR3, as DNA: TGTGCCAGCCATAAAGCAGGGCACTCTGGGGCCAACGTCCTGACTTTC. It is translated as CASHKAGHSGANVLTF.

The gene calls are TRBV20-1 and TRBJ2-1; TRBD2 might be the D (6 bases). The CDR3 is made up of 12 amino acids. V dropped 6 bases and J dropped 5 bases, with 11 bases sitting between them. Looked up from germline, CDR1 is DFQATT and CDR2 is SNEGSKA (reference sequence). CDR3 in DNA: TGCAGTGCGCCGGGACTTGACAATGAGCAGTTCTTC. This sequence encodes CSAPGLDNEQFF.

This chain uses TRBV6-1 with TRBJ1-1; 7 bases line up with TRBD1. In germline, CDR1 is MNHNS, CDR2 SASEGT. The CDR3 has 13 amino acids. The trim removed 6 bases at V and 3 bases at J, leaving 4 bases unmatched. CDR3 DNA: TGTGCCAGCAGCAGACAGGGATACACTGAAGCTTTCTTT. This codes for CASSRQGYTEAFF.

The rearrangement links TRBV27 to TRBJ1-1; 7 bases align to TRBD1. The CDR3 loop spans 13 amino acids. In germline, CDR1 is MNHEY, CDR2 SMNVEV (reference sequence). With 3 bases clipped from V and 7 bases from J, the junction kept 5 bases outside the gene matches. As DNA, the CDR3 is TGTGCCAGCAGTTTCGACAGGGCCCGTGAAGCTTTCTTT. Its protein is CASSFDRAREAFF.

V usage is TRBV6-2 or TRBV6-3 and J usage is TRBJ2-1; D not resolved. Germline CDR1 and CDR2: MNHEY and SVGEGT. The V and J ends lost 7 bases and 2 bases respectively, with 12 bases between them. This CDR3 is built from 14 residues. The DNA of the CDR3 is TGTGCCAGCACCCGGTCCGGTACCTACAATGAGCAGTTCTTC. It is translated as CASTRSGTYNEQFF.

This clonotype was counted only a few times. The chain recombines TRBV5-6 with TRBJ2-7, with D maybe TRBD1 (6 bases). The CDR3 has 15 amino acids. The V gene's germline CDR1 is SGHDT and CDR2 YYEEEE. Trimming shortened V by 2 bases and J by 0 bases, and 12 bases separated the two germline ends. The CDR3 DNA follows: TGTGCCAGCAGCTTATACAGGGACACCTCCTACGAGCAGTACTTC. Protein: CASSLYRDTSYEQYF.

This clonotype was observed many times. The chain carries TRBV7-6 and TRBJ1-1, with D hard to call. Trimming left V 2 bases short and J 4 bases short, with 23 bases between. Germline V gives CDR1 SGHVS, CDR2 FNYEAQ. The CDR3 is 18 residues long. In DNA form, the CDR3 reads TGTGCCAGCAGCTTACTCCACGCCCGAGGACCGCCCGGCACTGAAGCTTTCTTT. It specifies CASSLLHARGPPGTEAFF.

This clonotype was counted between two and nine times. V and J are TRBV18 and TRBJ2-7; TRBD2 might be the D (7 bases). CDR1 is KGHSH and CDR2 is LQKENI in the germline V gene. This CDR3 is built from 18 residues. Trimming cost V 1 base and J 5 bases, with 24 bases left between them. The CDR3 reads CASSPQGGAGPLGHEQYF. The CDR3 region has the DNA TGTGCCAGCTCACCACAAGGGGGAGCGGGGCCCCTCGGGCACGAGCAGTACTTC.

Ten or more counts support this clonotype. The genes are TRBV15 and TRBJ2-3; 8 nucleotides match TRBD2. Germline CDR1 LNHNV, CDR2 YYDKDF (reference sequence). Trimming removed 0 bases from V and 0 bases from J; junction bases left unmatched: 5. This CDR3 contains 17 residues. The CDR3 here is CATSRDYASGSTDTQYF. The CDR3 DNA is TGTGCCACCAGCAGAGATTATGCTAGCGGGAGCACAGATACGCAGTATTTT.